The clone carrying this T cell receptor (beta chain) was found a few times. What it binds is unknown. This record comes from a study of T cell responses to AZD1222 COVID-19 vaccine. Clones were read by immunoSEQ multiplex PCR, and TCRdb kept only the in-frame ones, dropping some. The sample yields some 100,000 clones, around 83% seen once. Study conclusions and caveats: There were mostly white British donors and more females than males, and clonal diversity was possibly underestimated. Baseline seropositivity occurred in only a handful of AZD1222 recipients. Nearly half of spike-specific TCRs reportedly go after variant regions that carry no mutations.

This sequence was found in an adult who received the AZD1222 COVID-19 vaccine. Sequenced material: peripheral blood, taken 28 days after the second AZD1222 dose.

In DNA, the CDR3 is TGTGCCAGCAGCTCAAGCTCCTACGAGCAGTACTTC. Residues: CASSSSSYEQYF. The chain joins TRBV12-3 or TRBV12-4 to TRBJ2-7, with D unresolved. The CDR3 totals 12 residues. V was trimmed by 6 bases and J by 0 bases, leaving 6 bases between them.